The entry below describes one TCR beta chain. Its target is unknown. The cDNA had a unique molecular identifier and a template-switch universal primer site. TCRdb itself ran the 5' RACE reads through MiXCR, one entry per CDR3 protein. The table shows 1.5 million to 2 million distinct CDR3 sequences, with 25% to 35% occurring only once. Trimming took 7 bases from V and 1 from J; bases not matched to a gene: 10. The CDR3 is made up of 16 amino acids. Germline V gene lookup returns CDR1 MDHEN and CDR2 SYDVKM. These data are taken from a study of identical twins. Points from the study as a whole: Fewer insertions were carried by abundant cord blood beta clonotypes, but none was seen in memory repertoires.

This clonotype originated in a newborn girl in good health. The J gene is TRBJ2-5, the V gene TRBV28, with 9 bases identical to TRBD2. Sequenced input: cord blood. The CDR3 region is CASKLLLAGAQETQYF. CDR3 DNA: TGTGCCAGCAAACTCTTATTAGCGGGAGCCCAAGAGACCCAGTACTTC. Full variable domain (remainder filled in from reference TRBV28 and TRBJ2-5): DVKVTQSSRYLVKRTGEKVFLECVQDMDHENMFWYRQDPGLGLRLIYFSYDVKMKEKGDIPEGYSVSREKKERFSLILESASTNQTSMYLCASKLLLAGAQETQYFGPGTRLLVL.